What follows are 4 T cell receptor beta chains derived from one specimen sequenced in a study of human T cells and chemical hapten exposure. Each CDR3 protein is one row after TCRdb ran MiXCR on the RACE reads. The sample contains 40,000 or so distinct CDR3 sequences, roughly 10% of which appear only once. Time point given: patch test 2, 6 weeks after DPC sensitization. This sample's treatment: therapeutic diphenylcyclopropenone sensitization with weekly scalp DPC. The study extracted total RNA from unfractionated whole blood. The material was whole blood, obtained in connection with sensitization to the hapten diphenylcyclopropenone (DPC). Receptor source: a woman aged 25-40 years with alopecia areata. Some clones in this sample may be carry-over from other donors' samples.

This clonotype was seen a few times. The chain uses TRBV2 and TRBJ2-2; D perhaps matches TRBD2 (7 bases). Trimming stripped 9 bases from V and 4 bases from J, with 15 bases between. CDR1 is SNHLY and CDR2 is FYNNEI in the germline V gene. CDR3 length: 14 residues. The CDR3 region is CASNSGGATGELFF. In DNA, the CDR3 is TGTGCCAGTAATTCTGGGGGGGCCACCGGGGAGCTGTTTTTT.

V gene TRBV20-1 combines with J gene TRBJ2-1; 8 nucleotides match TRBD2. V shed 3 bases and J 6 bases; nucleotides not matched to a gene: 1. The CDR3 totals 12 residues. In germline, CDR1 is DFQATT, CDR2 SNEGSKA (reference sequence). The chain's CDR3 is CSASGLANEQFF. CDR3 nucleotides: TGCAGTGCTAGCGGACTAGCCAATGAGCAGTTCTTC.

This clonotype was seen ten or more times. This rearrangement joins TRBV6-1 to TRBJ2-5; 10 bases line up with TRBD2. J was trimmed by 4 bases and V by 6 bases; bases with no gene match: 5. The germline V gene has CDR1 MNHNS and CDR2 SASEGT. The CDR3 sequence is 14 residues long. The DNA of the CDR3 is TGTGCCAGCAGGGAGCTAGCGGGGGTAGAGACCCAGTACTTC. Translating it yields CASRELAGVETQYF.

This clonotype was counted a few times. This chain connects TRBV11-2 to TRBJ1-4; D gene unclear. In germline, CDR1 is SGHAT, CDR2 FQNNGV. V was cut by 5 bases and J by 1 base, with 11 bases left in between. The CDR3 sequence is 15 residues long. In nucleotides, the CDR3 is TGTGCCAGCAGCCCAGTGGGGATAACTAATGAAAAACTGTTTTTT. The encoded protein is CASSPVGITNEKLFF.